Detailed here is one TCR beta chain. The antigen is not known. The CDR3 extends over 14 amino acids. Germline V gene sequence: CDR1 SGHRS, CDR2 YFSETQ. Losses at the gene ends were 2 bases for V and 4 bases for J; bases not matched to a gene: 4. The entry originates in a study of shared clonotypes between healthy human individuals. In the original processing: Because ImmunoSEQ provided only junction sequences with no quality scores, the filtering differed. Profiling relied on immunoSEQ multiplex PCR, and the TCRdb table lists in-frame clones only, not all of them. V, J and clone size reflect that table, while D and trimming were determined from the DNA. This table has hundreds of thousands of clones, 55% to 85% appearing once. Study-wide findings and caveats: In general, naive subsets displayed greater estimated richness than memory subsets did.

The receptor was isolated from a woman aged 30 to 39 in good health. The genes are TRBV5-1 and TRBJ2-5, with 8 bases that match TRBD2. The specimen was memory CD4+ T cells sorted from blood. Subset meaning: CD45RA-negative fraction. The CDR3 reads CASSFAGRAETQYF. The CDR3 DNA reads TGCGCCAGCAGCTTTGCCGGGAGGGCAGAGACCCAGTACTTC.